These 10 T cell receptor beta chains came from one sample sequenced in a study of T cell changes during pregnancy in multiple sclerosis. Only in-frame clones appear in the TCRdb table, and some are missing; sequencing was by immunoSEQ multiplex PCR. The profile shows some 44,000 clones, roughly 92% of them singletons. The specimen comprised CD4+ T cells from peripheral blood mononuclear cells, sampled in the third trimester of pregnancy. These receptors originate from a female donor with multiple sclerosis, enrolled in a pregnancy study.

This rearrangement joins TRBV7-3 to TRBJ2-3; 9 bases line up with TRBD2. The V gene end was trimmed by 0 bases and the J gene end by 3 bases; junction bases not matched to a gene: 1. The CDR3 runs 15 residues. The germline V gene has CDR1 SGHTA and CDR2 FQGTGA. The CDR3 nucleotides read TGTGCCAGCAGCTTAACTAGCGGGAGAACAGATACGCAGTATTTT. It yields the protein CASSLTSGRTDTQYF.

CDR3 sequence (DNA): TGTGCCAGTAGTATAGATGGCAGGGCCCTCGGGGAGCTGTTTTTT. Translation: CASSIDGRALGELFF. The V and J genes are TRBV19 and TRBJ2-2; maybe TRBD1 (5 bases). Trimming took 0 bases from V and 7 from J, leaving 12 bases between them. Germline loops: CDR1 LNHDA, CDR2 SQIVND (reference sequence). The CDR3 loop spans 15 amino acids.

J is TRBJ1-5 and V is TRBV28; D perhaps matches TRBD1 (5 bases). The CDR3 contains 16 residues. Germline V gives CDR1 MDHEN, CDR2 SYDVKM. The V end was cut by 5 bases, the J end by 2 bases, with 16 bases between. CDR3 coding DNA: TGTGCCAGCAGTGCCCTTCGGGGAGGGGGCAATCAGCCCCAGCATTTT. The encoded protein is CASSALRGGGNQPQHF.

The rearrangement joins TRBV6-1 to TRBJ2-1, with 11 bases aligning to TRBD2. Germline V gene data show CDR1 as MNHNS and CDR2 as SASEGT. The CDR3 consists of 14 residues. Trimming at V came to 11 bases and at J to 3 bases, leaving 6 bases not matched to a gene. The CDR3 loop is CAGTSGSVYNEQFF. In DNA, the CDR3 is TGTGCCGGAACTAGCGGGAGCGTCTACAATGAGCAGTTCTTC.

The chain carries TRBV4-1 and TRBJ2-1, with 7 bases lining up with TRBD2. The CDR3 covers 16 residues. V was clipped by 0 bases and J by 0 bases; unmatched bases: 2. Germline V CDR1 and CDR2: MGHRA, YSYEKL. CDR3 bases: TGCGCCAGCAGCCAAGAGGGACTATCCTCCTACAATGAGCAGTTCTTC. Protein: CASSQEGLSSYNEQFF.

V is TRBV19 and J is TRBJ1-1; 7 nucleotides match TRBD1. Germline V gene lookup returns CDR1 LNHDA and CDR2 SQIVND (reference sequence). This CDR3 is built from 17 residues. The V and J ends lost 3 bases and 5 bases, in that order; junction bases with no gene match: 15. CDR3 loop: CASSIRLLQGVRTEAFF. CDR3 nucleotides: TGTGCCAGTAGTATTCGACTCTTGCAGGGGGTTAGGACTGAAGCTTTCTTT.

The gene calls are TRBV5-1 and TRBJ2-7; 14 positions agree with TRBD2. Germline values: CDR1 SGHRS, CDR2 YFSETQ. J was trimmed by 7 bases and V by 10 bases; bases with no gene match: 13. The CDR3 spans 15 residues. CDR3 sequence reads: CAASGLAGAEREQYF. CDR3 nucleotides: TGCGCCGCCTCGGGACTAGCGGGAGCGGAGAGGGAGCAGTACTTC.

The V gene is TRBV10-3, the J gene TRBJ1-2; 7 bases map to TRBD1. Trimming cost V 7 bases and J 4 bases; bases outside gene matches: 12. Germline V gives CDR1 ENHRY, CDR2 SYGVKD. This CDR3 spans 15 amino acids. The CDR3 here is CAIKPTTGPGYGYTF. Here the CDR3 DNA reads TGTGCCATCAAACCGACGACAGGGCCGGGCTATGGCTACACCTTC.

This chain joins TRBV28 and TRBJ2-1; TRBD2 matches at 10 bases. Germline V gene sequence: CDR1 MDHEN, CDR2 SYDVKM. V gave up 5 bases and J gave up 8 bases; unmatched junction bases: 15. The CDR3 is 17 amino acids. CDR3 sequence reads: CASSPRGFSGRADEQFF. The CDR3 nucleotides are TGTGCCAGCAGTCCGAGGGGATTCAGCGGGAGGGCAGATGAGCAGTTCTTC.

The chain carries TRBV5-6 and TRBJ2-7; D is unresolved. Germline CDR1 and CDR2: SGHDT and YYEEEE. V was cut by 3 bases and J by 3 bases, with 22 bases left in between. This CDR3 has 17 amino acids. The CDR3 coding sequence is TGTGCCAGCAGCTCTTGGGCCCCAGGCTTTTATTTCTACGAGCAGTACTTC. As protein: CASSSWAPGFYFYEQYF. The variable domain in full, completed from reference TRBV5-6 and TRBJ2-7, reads DAGVTQSPTHLIKTRGQQVTLRCSPKSGHDTVSWYQQALGQGPQFIFQYYEEEERQRGNFPDRFSGHQFPNYSSELNVNALLLGDSALYLCASSSWAPGFYFYEQYFGPGTRLTVT.